This TCR beta chain was captured by sequencing in a study of T-cell memory formation after mild COVID-19. This clonotype appeared a few times. Using its own MiXCR run on the 5' RACE reads, TCRdb lists one record per CDR3 protein. The sample records around 200,000 distinct CDR3 sequences, about 18% being singletons. CDR3 size: 12 residues. Germline loops: CDR1 SGHTA, CDR2 FQGNSA. Trimming shortened V by 3 bases and J by 5 bases, and 4 bases separated the two germline ends. The chain has TRBV7-2 and TRBJ1-4; D is unclear. Input material: PBMCs or a T cell subset sorted from them (not recorded which). The origin of this receptor is a man between 18 and 29 years old who had mild COVID-19 (a few samples of this study predate the infection). Cell type and time point are not known. In DNA form, the CDR3 reads TGTGCCAGCAGCTTCCAAAATGAAAAACTGTTTTTT. Protein: CASSFQNEKLFF.